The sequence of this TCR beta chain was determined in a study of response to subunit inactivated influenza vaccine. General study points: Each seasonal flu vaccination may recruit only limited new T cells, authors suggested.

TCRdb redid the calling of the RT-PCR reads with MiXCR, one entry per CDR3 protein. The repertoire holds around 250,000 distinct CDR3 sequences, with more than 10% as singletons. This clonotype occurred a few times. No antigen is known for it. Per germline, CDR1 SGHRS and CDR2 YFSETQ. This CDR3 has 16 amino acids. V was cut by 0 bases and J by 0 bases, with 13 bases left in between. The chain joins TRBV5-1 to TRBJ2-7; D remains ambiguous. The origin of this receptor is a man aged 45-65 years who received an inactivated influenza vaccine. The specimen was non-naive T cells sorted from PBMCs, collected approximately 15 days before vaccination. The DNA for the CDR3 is TGCGCCAGCAGCTTGGCCCCCACACGGAGCTCCTACGAGCAGTACTTC. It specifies CASSLAPTRSSYEQYF.